This passage covers 21 T cell receptor beta chains from one sample sequenced in a study of OX40 agonist ivuxolimab in advanced cancers. Sequenced by immunoSEQ multiplex PCR; TCRdb stores in-frame clones only, minus some. This sample yields roughly 58,000 clones, of which around 84% are seen a single time; 0.5% to 0.7% belongs to the top ten. Here the sequenced sample was CD4+ or CD8+ T cells sorted from blood, taken in a trial of the OX40 agonist ivuxolimab. Receptors were obtained from an adult with an advanced solid tumor such as melanoma, head and neck, liver or kidney cancer.

This clone has more than one count but fewer than ten. J is TRBJ2-1 and V is TRBV30; no reliable D call. CDR3 size: 17 residues. From germline, CDR1 is GTSNPN and CDR2 SVGIG (reference sequence). V was pared by 0 bases and J by 5 bases, with 20 bases between. Here the CDR3 reads CAWSVMGWGGVDNEQFF. CDR3 in DNA: TGTGCCTGGAGTGTAATGGGTTGGGGTGGCGTCGACAATGAGCAGTTCTTC.

The chain joins TRBV2 to TRBJ2-1; TRBD2 matches at 9 bases. The CDR3 has 15 amino acids. The germline CDR1 and CDR2 sequences are SNHLY and FYNNEI. V shed 2 bases and J 9 bases; nucleotides not matched to a gene: 8. The CDR3 DNA follows: TGTGCCAGCAGTGAAACGGCGGGAGGGAGTAGTGAGCAGTTCTTC. This codes for CASSETAGGSSEQFF.

The V and J genes are TRBV18 and TRBJ1-6; TRBD1 matches 8 bases. V was pared by 2 bases and J by 10 bases, with 7 bases of the junction left unmatched. CDR1 and CDR2 (germline): KGHSH, LQKENI. CDR3 length: 15 residues. The CDR3 here is CASSPAGGEGSPLHF. CDR3 DNA sequence: TGTGCCAGCTCACCAGCAGGGGGCGAAGGCTCACCCCTCCACTTT.

This clone was seen a few times. The chain carries TRBV11-2 and TRBJ2-7, with D possibly being TRBD1 or TRBD2 (7 bases each). There are 15 residues in the CDR3. The V end was cut by 7 bases, the J end by 6 bases, with 22 bases between. Germline V lookup: CDR1 SGHAT, CDR2 FQNNGV. As DNA, the CDR3 is TGTGCCAGCATTCTCCAGGGGGGGCGAGAGGGCGAGCAGTACTTC. Its translation is CASILQGGREGEQYF.

The gene calls are TRBV18 and TRBJ1-1, with a tentative D call TRBD1 (5 bases). Germline V lookup: CDR1 KGHSH, CDR2 LQKENI. The germline V and J ends were trimmed by 2 bases and 10 bases, with 14 bases remaining between them. This CDR3 contains 13 residues. CDR3 region: CASSPRGAGGAFF. In DNA, the CDR3 is TGTGCCAGCTCACCAAGGGGCGCGGGGGGAGCTTTCTTT.

The chain joins TRBV18 to TRBJ2-7; TRBD1 agrees at 7 bases. The CDR3 is 15 amino acids. Germline-derived CDR1 and CDR2 are KGHSH and LQKENI. Trimming removed 6 bases from V and 2 bases from J; junction bases left unmatched: 10. The DNA for the CDR3 is TGTGCCAGCTCGCCCGGGACAGAGTCAACCTACGAGCAGTACTTC. Translating gives CASSPGTESTYEQYF.

The chain links TRBV14 to TRBJ2-4; D perhaps matches TRBD2 (5 bases). The germline V gene encodes CDR1 SGHDN and CDR2 FVKESK. Trimming took off 0 bases at V and 1 base at J, with 10 bases between the two ends. CDR3 length: 16 amino acids. The CDR3 protein is CASSQERRGAKNIQYF. The CDR3 DNA sequence: TGTGCCAGCAGCCAAGAAAGACGGGGTGCCAAAAACATTCAGTACTTC.

This clone was observed once. V is TRBV10-2 and J is TRBJ1-4; TRBD1 might be the D (5 bases). Germline CDR1 and CDR2: WSHSY and SAAADI. The CDR3 totals 13 residues. V lost 8 bases and J lost 3, with 10 bases in between. The CDR3 loop is CASSGTANEKLFF. As DNA, the CDR3 is TGCGCCAGCTCCGGGACCGCTAATGAAAAACTGTTTTTT.

CDR3 sequence (DNA): TGTGCCAGCAGTACCGCGACAGGGGCGGGAAGGAATGAGCAGTTCTTC. Translated, it gives CASSTATGAGRNEQFF. The chain is built from TRBV6-6 and TRBJ2-1, with 8 bases matching TRBD1. This CDR3 region has 16 residues. Germline CDR1 is MNHNY and CDR2 is SVGAGI (reference sequence). J was trimmed by 7 bases and V by 5 bases; bases with no gene match: 13.

This clone was recorded only once. The chain couples TRBV2 to TRBJ2-3; D tentatively reads TRBD1 or TRBD2 (5 bases each). Germline CDR1 reads SNHLY; CDR2 reads FYNNEI. The CDR3 is 14 amino acids. V dropped 8 bases and J dropped 2 bases, with 14 bases sitting between them. The CDR3 DNA reads TGTGCCAGCGGGGGTAATGCCGTCACAGATACGCAGTATTTT. It specifies CASGGNAVTDTQYF.

This chain joins TRBV28 and TRBJ2-7, with D possibly being TRBD1 or TRBD2 (6 bases each). The CDR3 totals 15 residues. V lost 3 bases, J lost 5 bases, and 17 bases lay in between. Germline V gene lookup returns CDR1 MDHEN and CDR2 SYDVKM. CDR3 region: CASSFPQGGSDEQYF. The CDR3 DNA follows: TGTGCCAGCAGTTTCCCACAGGGAGGATCGGACGAGCAGTACTTC.

V and J are TRBV28 and TRBJ2-7; the D gene is possibly TRBD2 (6 bases). Germline CDR1 MDHEN, CDR2 SYDVKM. V was trimmed by 8 bases and J by 6 bases, leaving 17 bases between them. The CDR3 is 13 amino acids. DNA of the CDR3: TGTGCCAGCTTCCCAGAGGAGGGCCGCGAGCAGTACTTC. Amino acid sequence: CASFPEEGREQYF.

The rearrangement links TRBV9 to TRBJ2-2; D unresolved. CDR3 size: 13 residues. Trimming shortened V by 4 bases and J by 8 bases, and 12 bases separated the two germline ends. Germline V gives CDR1 SGDLS, CDR2 YYNGEE. As DNA, the CDR3 is TGTGCCAGCAGCCCCCGTCCCGGAGGGGAGCTGTTTTTT. This codes for CASSPRPGGELFF.

The chain links TRBV29-1 to TRBJ1-1, with D possibly being TRBD1 (5 bases). V lost 1 base and J lost 0, with 15 bases in between. Germline CDR1 SQVTM, CDR2 ANQGSEA. The CDR3 has 16 residues. CDR3 in DNA: TGCAGCGTTGAAGGGGGACGCATTAACATGAACACTGAAGCTTTCTTT. Its protein is CSVEGGRINMNTEAFF.

CDR3 sequence (DNA): TGTGCCAGTAGTCAAGGCCAGGCCCGGATAGATACGCAGTATTTT. Residues: CASSQGQARIDTQYF. The chain joins TRBV19 to TRBJ2-3; D unresolved. Trimming removed 5 bases at V and 5 bases at J, with 17 bases between. The germline V gene has CDR1 LNHDA and CDR2 SQIVND (reference sequence). The length of the CDR3 is 15 residues.

CDR3 coding DNA: TGTGCCAGCAGTTCGGCGGGCCTCCCTCCCCACAATGAGCAGTTCTTC. Translating gives CASSSAGLPPHNEQFF. The gene calls are TRBV5-8 and TRBJ2-1; D is perhaps TRBD2 (5 bases). V was pared by 5 bases and J by 5 bases, with 20 bases between. The germline CDR1 and CDR2 sequences are SGHTS and YDEGEE. The CDR3 spans 16 residues. Full variable domain (rest looked up from reference TRBV5-8 and TRBJ2-1): EAGVTQSPTHLIKTRGQQATLRCSPISGHTSVYWYQQALGLGLQFLLWYDEGEERNRGNFPPRFSGRQFPNYSSELNVNALELEDSALYLCASSSAGLPPHNEQFFGPGTRLTVL.

Concerning this clone itself: A read error may account for a junction end that differs from germline. The chain uses TRBV4-2 and TRBJ2-1; TRBD1 agrees at 8 bases. The germline V gene encodes CDR1 LGHNA and CDR2 YNFKEQ. The CDR3 is 15 residues long. CDR3 DNA sequence: TGTGCCAGCAGTCAAGGGACAGGTTCCTACAATGAGCAGTTCTTC. Residues: CASSQGTGSYNEQFF.

The rearrangement joins TRBV19 to TRBJ1-2, with D maybe TRBD1 (5 bases). Between the trimmed V and J ends, which lost 5 bases and 1 base, there was a span of 11 bases. The germline V gene encodes CDR1 LNHDA and CDR2 SQIVND (reference sequence). The CDR3 has 14 amino acids. The CDR3, as DNA: TGTGCCAGTAGTCCGTCGGGGCATAACTATGGCTACACCTTC. It codes for CASSPSGHNYGYTF.

The chain joins TRBV7-2 to TRBJ2-3; 12 bases align to TRBD2. Trimming at V came to 1 base and at J to 0 bases, leaving 8 bases not matched to a gene. CDR1 and CDR2 from the germline V gene are SGHTA and FQGNSA. The CDR3 has 19 residues. For the CDR3, the DNA is TGTGCCAGCAGCTTAGTCCCTCTAGCGGGGGGGCCGAGCACAGATACGCAGTATTTT. Translation gives CASSLVPLAGGPSTDTQYF.

The V call is TRBV5-4, the J call TRBJ2-2; no reliable D call. Germline-derived CDR1 and CDR2 are SGHNT and YYREEE (reference sequence). The CDR3 totals 12 residues. V was trimmed by 0 bases and J by 6 bases, leaving 3 bases between them. Written as DNA, the CDR3 is TGTGCCAGCAGCTTGGTTCCCGGGGAGCTGTTTTTT. Translation: CASSLVPGELFF. The full variable domain, rest sourced from reference TRBV5-4 and TRBJ2-2, is ETGVTQSPTHLIKTRGQQVTLRCSSQSGHNTVSWYQQALGQGPQFIFQYYREEENGRGNFPPRFSGLQFPNYSSELNVNALELDDSALYLCASSLVPGELFFGEGSRLTVL.

V gene TRBV14 combines with J gene TRBJ2-3; D is possibly TRBD2 (6 bases). CDR3 length equals 14 residues. Germline values: CDR1 SGHDN, CDR2 FVKESK. Trimming pared 1 base from V and 4 bases from J, leaving 9 bases between. The CDR3 DNA follows: TGTGCCAGCAGCCAAGCCGGGAGCCCAGATACGCAGTATTTT. It specifies CASSQAGSPDTQYF.